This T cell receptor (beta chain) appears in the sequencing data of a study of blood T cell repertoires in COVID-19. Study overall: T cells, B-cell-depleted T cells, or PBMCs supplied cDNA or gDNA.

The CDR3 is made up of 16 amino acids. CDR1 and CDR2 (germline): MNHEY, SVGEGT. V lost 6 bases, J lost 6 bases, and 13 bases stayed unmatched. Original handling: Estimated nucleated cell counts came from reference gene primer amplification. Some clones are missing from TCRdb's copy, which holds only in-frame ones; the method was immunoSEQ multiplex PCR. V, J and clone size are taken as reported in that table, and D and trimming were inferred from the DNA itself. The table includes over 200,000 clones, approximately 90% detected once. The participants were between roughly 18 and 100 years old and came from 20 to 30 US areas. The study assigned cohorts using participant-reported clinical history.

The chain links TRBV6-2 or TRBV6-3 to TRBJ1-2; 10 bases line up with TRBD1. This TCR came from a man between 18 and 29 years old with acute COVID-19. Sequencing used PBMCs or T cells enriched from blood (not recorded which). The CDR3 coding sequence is TGTGCCAGCAGCGGGACAGGGGAGGATCGACGGGATGGCTACACCTTC. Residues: CASSGTGEDRRDGYTF.